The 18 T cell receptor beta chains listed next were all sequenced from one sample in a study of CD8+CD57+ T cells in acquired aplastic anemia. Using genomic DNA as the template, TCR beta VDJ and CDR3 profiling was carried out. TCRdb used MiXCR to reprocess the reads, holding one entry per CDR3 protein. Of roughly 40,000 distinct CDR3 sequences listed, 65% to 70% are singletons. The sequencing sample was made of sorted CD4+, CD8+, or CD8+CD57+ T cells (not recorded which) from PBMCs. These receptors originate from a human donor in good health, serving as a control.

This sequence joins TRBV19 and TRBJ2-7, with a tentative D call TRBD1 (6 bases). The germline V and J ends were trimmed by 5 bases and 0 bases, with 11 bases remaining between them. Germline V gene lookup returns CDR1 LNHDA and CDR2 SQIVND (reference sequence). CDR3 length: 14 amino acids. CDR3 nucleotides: TGTGCCAGTAGTGTACAGGGTAGCTCCTACGAGCAGTACTTC. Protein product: CASSVQGSSYEQYF. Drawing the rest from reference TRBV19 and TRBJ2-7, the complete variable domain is DGGITQSPKYLFRKEGQNVTLSCEQNLNHDAMYWYRQDPGQGLRLIYYSQIVNDFQKGDIAEGYSVSREKKESFPLTVTSAQKNPTAFYLCASSVQGSSYEQYFGPGTRLTVT.

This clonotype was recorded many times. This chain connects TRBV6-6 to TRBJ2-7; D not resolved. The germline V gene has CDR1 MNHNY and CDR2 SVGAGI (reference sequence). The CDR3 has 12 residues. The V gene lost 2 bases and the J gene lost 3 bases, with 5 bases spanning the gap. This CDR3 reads CASSYNSYEQYF. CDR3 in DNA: TGTGCCAGCAGTTACAACAGCTACGAGCAGTACTTC.

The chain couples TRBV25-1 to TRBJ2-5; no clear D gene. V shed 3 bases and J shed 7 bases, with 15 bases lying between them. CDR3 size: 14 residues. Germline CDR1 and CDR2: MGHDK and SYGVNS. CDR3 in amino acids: CASSDDLAPGTQYF. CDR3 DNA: TGTGCCAGCAGTGACGACCTCGCGCCAGGGACCCAGTACTTC.

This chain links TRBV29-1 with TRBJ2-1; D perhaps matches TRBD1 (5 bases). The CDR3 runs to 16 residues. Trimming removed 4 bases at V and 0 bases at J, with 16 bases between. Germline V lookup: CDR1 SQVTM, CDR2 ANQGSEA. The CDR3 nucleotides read TGCAGCGTTGCCGCGTCCCCTGACAGCTCCTACAATGAGCAGTTCTTC. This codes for CSVAASPDSSYNEQFF.

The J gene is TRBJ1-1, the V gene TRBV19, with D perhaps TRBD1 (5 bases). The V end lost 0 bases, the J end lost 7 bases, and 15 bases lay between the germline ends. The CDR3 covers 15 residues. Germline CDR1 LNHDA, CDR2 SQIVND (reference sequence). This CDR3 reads CASSIDQAGWSEAFF. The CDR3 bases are TGTGCCAGTAGTATAGATCAGGCAGGGTGGAGTGAAGCTTTCTTT.

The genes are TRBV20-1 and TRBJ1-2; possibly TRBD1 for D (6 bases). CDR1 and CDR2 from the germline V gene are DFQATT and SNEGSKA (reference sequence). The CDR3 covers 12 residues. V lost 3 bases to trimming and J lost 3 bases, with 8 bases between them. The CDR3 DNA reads TGCAGTGCTAGGAGGACAGACTATGGCTACACCTTC. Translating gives CSARRTDYGYTF.

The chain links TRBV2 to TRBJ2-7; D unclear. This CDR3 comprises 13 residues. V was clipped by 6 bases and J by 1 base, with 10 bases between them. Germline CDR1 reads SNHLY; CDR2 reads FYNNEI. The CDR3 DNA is TGTGCCAGCAGGATGACGGCATCCTACGAGCAGTACTTC. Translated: CASRMTASYEQYF.

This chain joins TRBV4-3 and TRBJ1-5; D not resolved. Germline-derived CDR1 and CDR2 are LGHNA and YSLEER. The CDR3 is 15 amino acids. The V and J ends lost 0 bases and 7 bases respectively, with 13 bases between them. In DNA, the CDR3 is TGCGCCAGCAGCCAAGATTACGACGGACTGCAGCCCCAGCATTTT. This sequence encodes CASSQDYDGLQPQHF.

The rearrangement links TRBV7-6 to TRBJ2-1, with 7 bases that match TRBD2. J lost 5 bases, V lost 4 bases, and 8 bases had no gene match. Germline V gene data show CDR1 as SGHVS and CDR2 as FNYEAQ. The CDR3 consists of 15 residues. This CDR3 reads CASSSPREGNNEQFF. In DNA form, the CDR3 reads TGTGCCAGCAGCTCGCCCAGGGAGGGGAACAATGAGCAGTTCTTC.

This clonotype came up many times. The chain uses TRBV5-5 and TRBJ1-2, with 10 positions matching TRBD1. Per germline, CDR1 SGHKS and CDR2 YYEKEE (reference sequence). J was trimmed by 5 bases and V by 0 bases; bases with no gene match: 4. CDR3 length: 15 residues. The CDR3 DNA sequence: TGTGCCAGCAGCTTGGGCGGGGGACAGGGGTATGGCTACACCTTC. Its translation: CASSLGGGQGYGYTF.

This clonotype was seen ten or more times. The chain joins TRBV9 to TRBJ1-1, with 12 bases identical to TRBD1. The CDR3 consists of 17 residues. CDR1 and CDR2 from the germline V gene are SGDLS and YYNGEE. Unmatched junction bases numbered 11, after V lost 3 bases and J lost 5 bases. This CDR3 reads CASSETRDRGHRTEAFF. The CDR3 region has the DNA TGTGCCAGCAGCGAAACCCGGGACAGGGGGCATCGGACTGAAGCTTTCTTT.

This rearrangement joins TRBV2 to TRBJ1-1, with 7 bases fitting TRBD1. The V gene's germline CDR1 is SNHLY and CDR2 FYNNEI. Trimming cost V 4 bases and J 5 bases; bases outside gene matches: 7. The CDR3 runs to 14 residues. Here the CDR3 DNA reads TGTGCCAGCAGTGTTACAGGGGAGGGGACTGAAGCTTTCTTT. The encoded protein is CASSVTGEGTEAFF.

The CDR3 region has the DNA TGTGCCAGTAGTATAATGAGGGCTGGAAACACCATATATTTT. Protein sequence: CASSIMRAGNTIYF. The V gene is TRBV19, the J gene TRBJ1-3; D not certain. This CDR3 comprises 14 residues. The germline V gene encodes CDR1 LNHDA and CDR2 SQIVND (reference sequence). Trimming stripped 2 bases from V and 2 bases from J, with 7 bases between.

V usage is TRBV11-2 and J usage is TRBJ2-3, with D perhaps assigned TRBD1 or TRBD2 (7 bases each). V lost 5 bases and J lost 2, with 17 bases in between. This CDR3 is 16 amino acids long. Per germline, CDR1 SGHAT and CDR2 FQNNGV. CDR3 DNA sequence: TGTGCCAGCAGCGAAAGACAGGGAGGGTCCACAGATACGCAGTATTTT. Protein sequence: CASSERQGGSTDTQYF.

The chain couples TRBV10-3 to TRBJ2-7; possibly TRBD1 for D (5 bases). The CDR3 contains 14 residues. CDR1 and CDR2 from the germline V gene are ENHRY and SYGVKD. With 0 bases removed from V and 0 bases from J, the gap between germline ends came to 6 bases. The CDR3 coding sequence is TGTGCCATCAGTGAGTCAGACAGCTCCTACGAGCAGTACTTC. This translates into CAISESDSSYEQYF.

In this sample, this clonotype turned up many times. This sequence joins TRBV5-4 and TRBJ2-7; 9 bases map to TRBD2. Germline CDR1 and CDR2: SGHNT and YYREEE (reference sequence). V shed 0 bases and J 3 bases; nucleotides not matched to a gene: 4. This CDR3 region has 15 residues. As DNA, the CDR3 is TGTGCCAGCAGCTTGGGGACTAGCGCTTACTACGAGCAGTACTTC. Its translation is CASSLGTSAYYEQYF.

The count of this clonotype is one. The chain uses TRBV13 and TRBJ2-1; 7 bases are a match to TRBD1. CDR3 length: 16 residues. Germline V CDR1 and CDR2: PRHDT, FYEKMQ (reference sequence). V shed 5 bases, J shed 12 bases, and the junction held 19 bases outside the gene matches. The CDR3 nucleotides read TGTGCCAGCAGCGCCCGGGCGGGCAGGGATGCAGGGGGGCAGTTCTTC. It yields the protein CASSARAGRDAGGQFF.

This CDR3 reads CAIGDPGVGAGEQYF. CDR3 in DNA: TGTGCCATCGGAGATCCAGGGGTAGGGGCGGGTGAGCAGTACTTC. The chain combines TRBV10-3 with TRBJ2-7; a possible D gene is TRBD1 (6 bases). Germline V gives CDR1 ENHRY, CDR2 SYGVKD. Trimming took off 8 bases at V and 7 bases at J, with 24 bases between the two ends. The CDR3 contains 15 residues.